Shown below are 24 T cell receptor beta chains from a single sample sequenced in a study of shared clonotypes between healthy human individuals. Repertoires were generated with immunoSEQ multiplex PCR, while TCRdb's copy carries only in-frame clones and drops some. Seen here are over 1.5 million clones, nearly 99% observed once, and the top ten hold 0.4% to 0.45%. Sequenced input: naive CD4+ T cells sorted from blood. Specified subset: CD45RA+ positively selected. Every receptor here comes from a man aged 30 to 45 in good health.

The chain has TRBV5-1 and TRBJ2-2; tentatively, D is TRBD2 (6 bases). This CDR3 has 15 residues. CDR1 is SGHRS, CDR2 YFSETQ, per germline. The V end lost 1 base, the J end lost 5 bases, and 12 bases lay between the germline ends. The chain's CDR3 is CASSLIPGETGELFF. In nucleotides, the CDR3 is TGCGCCAGCAGCTTGATCCCGGGAGAGACCGGGGAGCTGTTTTTT.

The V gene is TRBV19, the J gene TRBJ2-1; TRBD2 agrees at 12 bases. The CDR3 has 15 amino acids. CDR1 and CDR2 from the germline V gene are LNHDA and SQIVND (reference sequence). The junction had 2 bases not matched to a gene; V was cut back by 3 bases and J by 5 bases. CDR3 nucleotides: TGTGCCAGTAGTATCGCTAGCGGGAGGGACAATGAGCAGTTCTTC. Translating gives CASSIASGRDNEQFF.

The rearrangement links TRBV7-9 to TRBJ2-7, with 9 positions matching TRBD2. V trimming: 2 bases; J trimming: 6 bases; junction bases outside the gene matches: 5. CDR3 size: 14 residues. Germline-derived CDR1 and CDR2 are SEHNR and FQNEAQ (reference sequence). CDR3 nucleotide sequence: TGTGCCAGCAGCTTACTCGCGGGAGGGAGCGAGCAGTACTTC. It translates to CASSLLAGGSEQYF.

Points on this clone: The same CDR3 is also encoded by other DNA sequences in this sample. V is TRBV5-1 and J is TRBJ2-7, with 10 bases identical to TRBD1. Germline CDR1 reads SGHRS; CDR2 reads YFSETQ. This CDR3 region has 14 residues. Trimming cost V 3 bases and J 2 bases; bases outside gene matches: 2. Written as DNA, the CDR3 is TGCGCCAGCAGCTCCGGGACAGGGGCCTACGAGCAGTACTTC. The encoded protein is CASSSGTGAYEQYF.

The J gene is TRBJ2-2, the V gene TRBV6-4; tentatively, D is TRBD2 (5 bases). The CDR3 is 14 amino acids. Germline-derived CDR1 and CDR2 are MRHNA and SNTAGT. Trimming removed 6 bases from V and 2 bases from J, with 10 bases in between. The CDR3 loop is CASRPAVNTGELFF. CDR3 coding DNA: TGTGCCAGCAGGCCAGCGGTTAACACCGGGGAGCTGTTTTTT.

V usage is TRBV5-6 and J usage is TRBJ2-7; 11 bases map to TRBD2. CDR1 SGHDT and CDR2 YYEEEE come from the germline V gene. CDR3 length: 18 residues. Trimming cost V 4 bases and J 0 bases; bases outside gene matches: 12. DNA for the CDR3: TGTGCCAGCAGCCTGGGACTAGCGGACCCTTCGTCCTCCTACGAGCAGTACTTC. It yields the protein CASSLGLADPSSSYEQYF.

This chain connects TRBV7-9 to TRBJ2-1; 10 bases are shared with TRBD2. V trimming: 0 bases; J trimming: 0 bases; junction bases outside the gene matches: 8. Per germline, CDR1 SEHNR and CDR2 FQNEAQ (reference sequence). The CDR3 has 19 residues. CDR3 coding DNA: TGTGCCAGCAGCTTAGCGATTGAGACTAGCGGGCGCTCCTACAATGAGCAGTTCTTC. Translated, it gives CASSLAIETSGRSYNEQFF.

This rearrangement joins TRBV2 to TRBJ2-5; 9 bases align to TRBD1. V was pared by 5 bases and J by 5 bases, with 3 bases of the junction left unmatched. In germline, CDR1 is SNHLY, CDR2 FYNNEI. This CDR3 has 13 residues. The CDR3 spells CASSRDRAETQYF. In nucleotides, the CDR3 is TGTGCCAGCAGTCGGGACAGGGCGGAGACCCAGTACTTC.

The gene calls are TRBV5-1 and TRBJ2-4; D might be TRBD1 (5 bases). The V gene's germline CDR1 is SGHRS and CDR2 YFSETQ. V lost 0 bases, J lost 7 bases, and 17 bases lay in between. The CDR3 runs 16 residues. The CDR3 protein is CASSLAEGALRNIQYF. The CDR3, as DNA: TGCGCCAGCAGCTTGGCCGAAGGGGCCCTACGGAACATTCAGTACTTC.

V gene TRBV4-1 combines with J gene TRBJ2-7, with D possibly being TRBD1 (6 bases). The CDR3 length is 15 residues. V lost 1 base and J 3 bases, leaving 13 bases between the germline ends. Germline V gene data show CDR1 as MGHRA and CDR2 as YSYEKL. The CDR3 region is CASSQVGQRLYEQYF. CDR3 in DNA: TGCGCCAGCAGCCAAGTAGGACAGAGACTCTACGAGCAGTACTTC.

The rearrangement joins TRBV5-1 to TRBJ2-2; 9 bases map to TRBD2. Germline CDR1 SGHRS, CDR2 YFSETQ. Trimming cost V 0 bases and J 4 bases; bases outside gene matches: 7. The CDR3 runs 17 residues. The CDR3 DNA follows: TGCGCCAGCAGCTTGGAAAGCGGGAGGCGCGGCACCGGGGAGCTGTTTTTT. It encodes CASSLESGRRGTGELFF.

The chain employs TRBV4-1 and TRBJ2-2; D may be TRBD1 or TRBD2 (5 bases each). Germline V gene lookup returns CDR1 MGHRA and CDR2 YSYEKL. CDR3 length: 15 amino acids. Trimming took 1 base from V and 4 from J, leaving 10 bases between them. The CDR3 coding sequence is TGCGCCAGCAGCCAAGCCGGGACGGTCACCGGGGAGCTGTTTTTT. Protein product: CASSQAGTVTGELFF.

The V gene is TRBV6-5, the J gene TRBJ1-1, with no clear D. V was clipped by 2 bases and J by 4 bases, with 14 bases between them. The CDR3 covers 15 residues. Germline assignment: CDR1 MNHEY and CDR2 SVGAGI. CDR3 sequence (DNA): TGTGCCAGCAGTTACAGTGGGGTTGGGATCACTGAAGCTTTCTTT. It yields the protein CASSYSGVGITEAFF.

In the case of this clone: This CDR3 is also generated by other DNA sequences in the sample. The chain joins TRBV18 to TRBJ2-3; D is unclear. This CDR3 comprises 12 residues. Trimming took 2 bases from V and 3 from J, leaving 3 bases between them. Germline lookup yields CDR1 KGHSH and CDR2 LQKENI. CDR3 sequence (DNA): TGTGCCAGCTCACCAACGACAGATACGCAGTATTTT. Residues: CASSPTTDTQYF.

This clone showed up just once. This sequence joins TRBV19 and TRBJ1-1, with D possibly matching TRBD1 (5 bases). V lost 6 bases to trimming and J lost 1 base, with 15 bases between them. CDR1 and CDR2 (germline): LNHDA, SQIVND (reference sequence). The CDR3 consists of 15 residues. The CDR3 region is CASSRLTGPNTEAFF. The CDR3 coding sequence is TGTGCCAGTAGCCGCCTCACAGGACCGAACACTGAAGCTTTCTTT.

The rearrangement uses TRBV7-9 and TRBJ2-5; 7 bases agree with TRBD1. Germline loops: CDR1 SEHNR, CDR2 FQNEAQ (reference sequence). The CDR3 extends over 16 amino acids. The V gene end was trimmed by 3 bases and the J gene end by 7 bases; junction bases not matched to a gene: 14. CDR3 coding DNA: TGTGCCAGCAGCTTCGTAGTGACACAGGGGTCGGGGACCCAGTACTTC. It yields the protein CASSFVVTQGSGTQYF.

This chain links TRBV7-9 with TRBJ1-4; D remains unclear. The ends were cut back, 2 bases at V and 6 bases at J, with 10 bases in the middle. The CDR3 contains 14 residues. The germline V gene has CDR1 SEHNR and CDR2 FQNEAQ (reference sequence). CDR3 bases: TGTGCCAGCAGCTTACAAACGGCGGATGAAAAACTGTTTTTT. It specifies CASSLQTADEKLFF.

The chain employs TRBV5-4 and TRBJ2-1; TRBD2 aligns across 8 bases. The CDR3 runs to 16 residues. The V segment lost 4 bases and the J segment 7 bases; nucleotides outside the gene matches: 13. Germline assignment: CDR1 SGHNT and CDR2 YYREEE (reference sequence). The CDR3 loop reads CASSATLAAPANEQFF. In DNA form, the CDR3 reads TGTGCCAGCAGCGCGACACTAGCGGCCCCCGCAAATGAGCAGTTCTTC.

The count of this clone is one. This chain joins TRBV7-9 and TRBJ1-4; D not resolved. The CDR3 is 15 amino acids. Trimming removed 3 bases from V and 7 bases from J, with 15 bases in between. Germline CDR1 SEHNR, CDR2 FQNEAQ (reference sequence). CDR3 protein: CASSFGEQRREKLFF. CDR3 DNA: TGTGCCAGCAGCTTCGGGGAGCAGCGGCGTGAAAAACTGTTTTTT.

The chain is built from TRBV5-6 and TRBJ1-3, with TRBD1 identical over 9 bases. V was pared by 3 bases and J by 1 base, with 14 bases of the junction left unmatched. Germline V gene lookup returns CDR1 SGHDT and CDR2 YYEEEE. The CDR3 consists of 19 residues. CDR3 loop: CASSSRLPGQGPSGNTIYF. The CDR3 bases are TGTGCCAGCAGCTCAAGGCTCCCGGGACAGGGACCTTCTGGAAACACCATATATTTT.

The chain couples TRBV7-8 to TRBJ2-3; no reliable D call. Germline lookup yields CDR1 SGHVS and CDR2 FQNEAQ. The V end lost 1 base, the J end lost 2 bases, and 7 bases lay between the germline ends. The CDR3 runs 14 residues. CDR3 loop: CASSLGQITDTQYF. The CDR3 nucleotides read TGTGCCAGCAGCTTAGGGCAGATCACAGATACGCAGTATTTT.

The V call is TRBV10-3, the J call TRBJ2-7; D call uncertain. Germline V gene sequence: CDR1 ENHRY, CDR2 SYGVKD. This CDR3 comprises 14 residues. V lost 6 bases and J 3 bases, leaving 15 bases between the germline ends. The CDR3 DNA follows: TGTGCCATCAGACCGACTGATGCGTACTACGAGCAGTACTTC. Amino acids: CAIRPTDAYYEQYF.

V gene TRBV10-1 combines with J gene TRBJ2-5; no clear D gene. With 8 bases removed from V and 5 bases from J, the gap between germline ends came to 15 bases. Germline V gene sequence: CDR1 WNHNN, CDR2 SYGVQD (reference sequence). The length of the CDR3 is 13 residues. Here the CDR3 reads CASAKRTEETQYF. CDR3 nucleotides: TGCGCCAGCGCAAAAAGGACGGAGGAGACCCAGTACTTC.

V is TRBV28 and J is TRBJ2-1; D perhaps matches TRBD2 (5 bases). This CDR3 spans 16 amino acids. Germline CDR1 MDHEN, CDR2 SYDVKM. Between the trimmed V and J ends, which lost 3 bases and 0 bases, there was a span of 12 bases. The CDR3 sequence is CASSFPAGRSYNEQFF. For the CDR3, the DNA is TGTGCCAGCAGTTTTCCTGCGGGCCGCTCCTACAATGAGCAGTTCTTC. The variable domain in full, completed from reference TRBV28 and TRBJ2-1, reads DVKVTQSSRYLVKRTGEKVFLECVQDMDHENMFWYRQDPGLGLRLIYFSYDVKMKEKGDIPEGYSVSREKKERFSLILESASTNQTSMYLCASSFPAGRSYNEQFFGPGTRLTVL.